This T cell receptor (beta chain) was profiled in a study of shared clonotypes between healthy human individuals. Measured with immunoSEQ multiplex PCR; TCRdb has only the in-frame clones, and not every one. Here the sample spans about 680,000 clones, around 90% being singletons. Comment on this clone: Its antigen remains unknown.

Terminally differentiated effector memory CD45RA+ cells were left out of the naive CD8 fraction, which was CD45RO-negative and positively selected for CCR7. The study's findings and limits: Only blood was sampled, and tissue TCR repertoires likely differ from blood ones.

Germline loops: CDR1 MNHEY, CDR2 SMNVEV (reference sequence). The ends lost 4 bases at V and 5 bases at J; junction bases unmatched: 6. This CDR3 contains 14 residues. The TCR comes from a man younger than 40 in good health. The sample was naive CD8+ T cells sorted from blood. This chain connects TRBV27 to TRBJ2-7, with 9 positions matching TRBD1. The CDR3 bases are TGTGCCAGCAGTTCGAGGGGACAGGGCAACGAGCAGTACTTC. Residues: CASSSRGQGNEQYF.